One sample yielded the 28 T cell receptor beta chains listed below, sequenced in a study of cytomegalovirus exposure and HLA in healthy donors. The PCR had 60 Vbeta and 13 Jbeta primers. Clones were read by immunoSEQ multiplex PCR, and TCRdb kept only the in-frame ones, dropping some. The sample records about 170,000 clones, approximately 71% being singletons. The sequenced sample consisted of PBMCs. The receptors were gathered from a girl between 5 and 17 years old in good health and CMV-seronegative.

The chain has TRBV27 and TRBJ2-7; 11 bases are a match to TRBD2. This CDR3 has 15 residues. With 5 bases clipped from V and 0 bases from J, the junction kept 3 bases outside the gene matches. Germline V lookup: CDR1 MNHEY, CDR2 SMNVEV (reference sequence). The CDR3 reads CASSPGTSGSYEQYF. CDR3 coding DNA: TGTGCCAGCAGTCCCGGGACTAGCGGCTCCTACGAGCAGTACTTC.

The gene calls are TRBV19 and TRBJ2-3, with TRBD2 matching over 9 bases. V was clipped by 6 bases and J by 1 base; unmatched bases: 5. Germline CDR1 is LNHDA and CDR2 is SQIVND (reference sequence). The CDR3 runs to 15 residues. CDR3 protein: CASRSSGDGTDTQYF. The CDR3 DNA reads as TGTGCCAGTAGGTCTAGCGGGGATGGCACAGATACGCAGTATTTT. The entire variable domain, with the rest obtained from reference TRBV19 and TRBJ2-3, is as follows: DGGITQSPKYLFRKEGQNVTLSCEQNLNHDAMYWYRQDPGQGLRLIYYSQIVNDFQKGDIAEGYSVSREKKESFPLTVTSAQKNPTAFYLCASRSSGDGTDTQYFGPGTRLTVL.

This clone appeared a few times. V gene TRBV4-2 combines with J gene TRBJ2-1; TRBD1 agrees at 11 bases. CDR1 and CDR2 from the germline V gene are LGHNA and YNFKEQ. V shed 4 bases and J 3 bases; nucleotides not matched to a gene: 2. This CDR3 is 15 amino acids long. The CDR3 DNA reads TGTGCCAGCAGCCCGGGACAGGGGGTCTACAATGAGCAGTTCTTC. Translation gives CASSPGQGVYNEQFF.

As DNA, the CDR3 is TGTGCCAGCAGGCAGGGGTGGAATCAGCCCCAGCATTTT. The encoded protein is CASRQGWNQPQHF. The chain couples TRBV6-1 to TRBJ1-5, with D tentatively TRBD1 (6 bases). CDR1 and CDR2 (germline): MNHNS, SASEGT. This CDR3 is 13 amino acids long. V lost 6 bases and J lost 4, with 10 bases in between.

This clone has just one count. The V and J genes are TRBV18 and TRBJ2-3, with TRBD1 as a possible D gene (6 bases). Germline V CDR1 and CDR2: KGHSH, LQKENI. The CDR3 is made up of 15 amino acids. V was pared by 2 bases and J by 2 bases, with 11 bases between. For the CDR3, the DNA is TGTGCCAGCTCACCAGCCGGACAGACCACAGATACGCAGTATTTT. This encodes CASSPAGQTTDTQYF.

The chain has TRBV5-1 and TRBJ2-7; 8 bases fit TRBD1. Germline V gene lookup returns CDR1 SGHRS and CDR2 YFSETQ. Trimming removed 2 bases from V and 3 bases from J; junction bases left unmatched: 7. CDR3 size: 15 residues. CDR3 DNA sequence: TGCGCCAGCAGCTTCGCGGAAACAGGGGGCTACGAGCAGTACTTC. It yields the protein CASSFAETGGYEQYF.

The chain joins TRBV9 to TRBJ2-1, with 12 bases identical to TRBD2. This CDR3 region has 16 residues. Germline CDR1 reads SGDLS; CDR2 reads YYNGEE. Losses at the gene ends were 2 bases for V and 7 bases for J; bases not matched to a gene: 7. CDR3 in DNA: TGTGCCAGCAGCGTTCAAGGACTAGCGGGGATGAATGAGCAGTTCTTC. Translating it yields CASSVQGLAGMNEQFF.

The chain is built from TRBV7-9 and TRBJ2-1, with a possible D match to TRBD2 (5 bases). Trimming took off 6 bases at V and 14 bases at J, with 14 bases between the two ends. Per germline, CDR1 SEHNR and CDR2 FQNEAQ (reference sequence). This CDR3 region has 11 residues. The CDR3 loop reads CASSPDSYEFF. The CDR3 DNA is TGTGCCAGCAGTCCGGACTCCTACGAGTTCTTC.

This chain links TRBV6-5 with TRBJ2-1, with a possible D match to TRBD1 (5 bases). V was clipped by 8 bases and J by 5 bases, with 13 bases between them. The CDR3 extends over 13 amino acids. The germline gives CDR1 MNHEY, CDR2 SVGAGI. CDR3: CASGQGLNNEQFF. Here the CDR3 DNA reads TGTGCCAGCGGACAAGGGTTAAACAATGAGCAGTTCTTC.

The chain has TRBV4-1 and TRBJ2-1; a weak D match, TRBD1 (6 bases). V was pared by 1 base and J by 7 bases, with 20 bases between. The V gene's germline CDR1 is MGHRA and CDR2 YSYEKL. The CDR3 is made up of 17 amino acids. CDR3 in DNA: TGCGCCAGCAGCCAAGGGGTTGTCAGGGGACGGGCGAATGAGCAGTTCTTC. Encoded protein: CASSQGVVRGRANEQFF.

The V call is TRBV14, the J call TRBJ2-7, with 8 nucleotides matching TRBD2. The germline CDR1 and CDR2 sequences are SGHDN and FVKESK. V lost 4 bases to trimming and J lost 4 bases; unmatched junction nucleotides: 12. The CDR3 is 16 residues long. The CDR3 region is CASSPSLSGDLYEQYF. CDR3 nucleotide sequence: TGTGCCAGCAGCCCTTCTCTTAGCGGGGATCTTTACGAGCAGTACTTC.

The V and J genes are TRBV7-2 and TRBJ2-7; the D gene is possibly TRBD1 (5 bases). This CDR3 is built from 12 residues. Germline lookup yields CDR1 SGHTA and CDR2 FQGNSA. Deletions cut 3 bases from V and 6 bases from J, with 9 bases between. CDR3 bases: TGTGCCAGCAGCTTGCAGGGTTCCGAGCAGTACTTC. Residues: CASSLQGSEQYF.

The V and J genes are TRBV5-4 and TRBJ1-2; TRBD1 is a possible D gene (5 bases). Germline V lookup: CDR1 SGHNT, CDR2 YYREEE (reference sequence). The CDR3 sequence is 13 residues long. V shed 4 bases and J shed 2 bases, with 9 bases lying between them. This CDR3 is CASSVPGNYGYTF. CDR3 DNA sequence: TGTGCCAGCAGCGTACCAGGGAACTATGGCTACACCTTC.

The DNA for the CDR3 is TGCGCCAGCAGCCAAGATTTTCATGACAGGGTCAGTAGTGAAGCTTTCTTT. Protein: CASSQDFHDRVSSEAFF. The chain is built from TRBV4-1 and TRBJ1-1; 7 bases fit TRBD1. V shed 0 bases and J 7 bases; nucleotides not matched to a gene: 14. Germline loops: CDR1 MGHRA, CDR2 YSYEKL. The CDR3 totals 17 residues.

The chain joins TRBV6-1 to TRBJ2-1, with D maybe TRBD2 (6 bases). The CDR3 is 12 amino acids. Trimming removed 6 bases at V and 7 bases at J, with 10 bases between. Germline values: CDR1 MNHNS, CDR2 SASEGT. The CDR3 protein is CASRFGGNEQFF. CDR3 coding DNA: TGTGCCAGCAGATTTGGGGGGAATGAGCAGTTCTTC.

The rearrangement uses TRBV5-4 and TRBJ2-7; possible D gene TRBD1, 5 bases. The CDR3 covers 12 residues. With 4 bases removed from V and 6 bases from J, the gap between germline ends came to 11 bases. Germline lookup yields CDR1 SGHNT and CDR2 YYREEE (reference sequence). CDR3 bases: TGTGCCAGCAGCGATACAGGTTCCGAGCAGTACTTC. This encodes CASSDTGSEQYF.

V usage is TRBV5-1 and J usage is TRBJ1-5; D is perhaps TRBD1 (5 bases). The length of the CDR3 is 22 residues. Germline CDR1 reads SGHRS; CDR2 reads YFSETQ. V shed 8 bases and J shed 0 bases, with 36 bases lying between them. DNA of the CDR3: TGCGCCAGTGTAGCCGGGGGTCGACGATCTCATATACGGCGTCATAGCAATCAGCCCCAGCATTTT. Translated, it gives CASVAGGRRSHIRRHSNQPQHF. Filled out from reference TRBV5-1 and TRBJ1-5, the complete variable domain reads KAGVTQTPRYLIKTRGQQVTLSCSPISGHRSVSWYQQTPGQGLQFLFEYFSETQRNKGNFPGRFSGRQFSNSRSEMNVSTLELGDSALYLCASVAGGRRSHIRRHSNQPQHFGDGTRLSIL.

V is TRBV6-5 and J is TRBJ1-6; TRBD1 is a possible D gene (6 bases). The CDR3 covers 15 residues. Between the trimmed V and J ends, which lost 1 base and 8 bases, there was a span of 12 bases. CDR1 is MNHEY, CDR2 SVGAGI, per germline. This chain's CDR3 is CASSYFGTLDSPLHF. The CDR3 DNA is TGTGCCAGCAGTTACTTCGGGACATTGGATTCACCCCTCCACTTT.

This clone was observed a handful of times. The J gene is TRBJ2-7, the V gene TRBV5-4, with a weak D call TRBD2 (7 bases). V lost 0 bases and J 1 base, leaving 11 bases between the germline ends. Germline CDR1 and CDR2: SGHNT and YYREEE (reference sequence). CDR3 length: 15 residues. CDR3 nucleotides: TGTGCCAGCAGCTTGGCGGGGGGCGTATCCTACGAGCAGTACTTC. It yields the protein CASSLAGGVSYEQYF.

CDR3 region: CASSLEVTGDEQFF. CDR3 bases: TGCGCCAGCAGCTTGGAAGTGACAGGGGATGAGCAGTTCTTC. The rearrangement links TRBV5-1 to TRBJ2-1; 8 positions match TRBD1. The CDR3 covers 14 residues. Germline CDR1 is SGHRS and CDR2 is YFSETQ. Germline trimming cut 0 bases from V and 8 bases from J; bases unmatched to any gene: 4.

V and J are TRBV2 and TRBJ1-2; D not certain. V shed 6 bases and J shed 8 bases, with 19 bases lying between them. Germline V gene data show CDR1 as SNHLY and CDR2 as FYNNEI. The CDR3 consists of 14 residues. For the CDR3, the DNA is TGTGCCAGCAGACACGAGGGCGGCGGAGTAGGCTACACCTTC. This encodes CASRHEGGGVGYTF.

The V gene is TRBV5-1, the J gene TRBJ2-5; possibly TRBD1 for D (5 bases). The length of the CDR3 is 13 residues. V was trimmed by 4 bases and J by 5 bases, leaving 12 bases between them. Germline V CDR1 and CDR2: SGHRS, YFSETQ. Written as DNA, the CDR3 is TGCGCCAGCAGCAGGGAAGGGGTTGAGACCCAGTACTTC. This translates into CASSREGVETQYF. The whole variable domain, filled in from reference TRBV5-1 and TRBJ2-5, reads KAGVTQTPRYLIKTRGQQVTLSCSPISGHRSVSWYQQTPGQGLQFLFEYFSETQRNKGNFPGRFSGRQFSNSRSEMNVSTLELGDSALYLCASSREGVETQYFGPGTRLLVL.

This chain uses TRBV5-4 with TRBJ1-5; 9 nucleotides agree with TRBD1. The length of the CDR3 is 15 residues. J gave up 1 base and V 4 bases, and 3 bases lay outside the gene matches. Germline V CDR1 and CDR2: SGHNT, YYREEE (reference sequence). CDR3 amino acids: CASSHDRGSNQPQHF. Written as DNA, the CDR3 is TGTGCCAGCAGCCATGACAGGGGGAGCAATCAGCCCCAGCATTTT. The full variable domain, in which reference TRBV5-4 and TRBJ1-5 provide the parts outside the CDR3, is ETGVTQSPTHLIKTRGQQVTLRCSSQSGHNTVSWYQQALGQGPQFIFQYYREEENGRGNFPPRFSGLQFPNYSSELNVNALELDDSALYLCASSHDRGSNQPQHFGDGTRLSIL.

The CDR3 reads CASSFYRVPNEKLFF. As DNA, the CDR3 is TGTGCCAGCAGTTTCTACCGGGTCCCTAATGAAAAACTGTTTTTT. This rearrangement joins TRBV7-9 to TRBJ1-4; D call uncertain. Looked up from germline, CDR1 is SEHNR and CDR2 is FQNEAQ (reference sequence). Trimming took 6 bases from V and 3 from J, leaving 14 bases between them. The CDR3 runs to 15 residues.

In its sample, this clone was seen a few times. The rearrangement joins TRBV13 to TRBJ1-1; perhaps TRBD1 as D (5 bases). CDR3 length equals 14 residues. In germline, CDR1 is PRHDT, CDR2 FYEKMQ (reference sequence). V was cut by 5 bases and J by 1 base, with 11 bases left in between. The CDR3 reads CASSSYRRNTEAFF. The CDR3 DNA is TGTGCCAGCAGCAGTTACAGGCGGAACACTGAAGCTTTCTTT.

The table lists this clone with a few counts. This chain connects TRBV5-4 to TRBJ1-6; maybe TRBD1 (5 bases). CDR3 size: 17 residues. Germline V CDR1 and CDR2: SGHNT, YYREEE (reference sequence). The V gene lost 1 base and the J gene lost 11 bases, with 22 bases spanning the gap. The CDR3 loop reads CASSLLARRTNAAPLHF. DNA for the CDR3: TGTGCCAGCAGCTTGCTTGCGCGGCGGACAAACGCCGCACCCCTCCACTTT.

This chain joins TRBV4-2 and TRBJ1-4; no definite D call. Germline assignment: CDR1 LGHNA and CDR2 YNFKEQ. The CDR3 loop spans 14 amino acids. The ends were cut back, 5 bases at V and 7 bases at J, with 14 bases in the middle. CDR3 sequence (DNA): TGTGCCAGCAGCTCTCCGGGTGAGGGTGAAAAACTGTTTTTT. This gives the protein CASSSPGEGEKLFF.

This chain joins TRBV21-1 and TRBJ1-1; the table's D call TRBD1 went unverified against the DNA. TRBV21-1 is an annotated pseudogene. The CDR3 sequence is 15 residues long. The CDR3 DNA sequence: TGTGCCAGCAGCTCTCACAGGGATCTGAACACTGAAGCTTTCTTT. Translating gives CASSSHRDLNTEAFF.